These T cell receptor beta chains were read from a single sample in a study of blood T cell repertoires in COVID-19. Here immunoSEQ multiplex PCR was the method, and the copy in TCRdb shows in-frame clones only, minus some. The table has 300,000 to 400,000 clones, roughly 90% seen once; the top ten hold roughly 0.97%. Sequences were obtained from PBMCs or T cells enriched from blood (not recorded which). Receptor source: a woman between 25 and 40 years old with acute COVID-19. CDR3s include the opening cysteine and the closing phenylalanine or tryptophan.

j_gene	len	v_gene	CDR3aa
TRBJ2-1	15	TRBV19	CASRTSGGAYNEQFF
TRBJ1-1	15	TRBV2	CASSVTGGMDTEAFF
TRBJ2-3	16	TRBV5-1	CASSVNSGGAPDTQYF
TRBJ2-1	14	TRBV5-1	CASSLGGWGYEQFF
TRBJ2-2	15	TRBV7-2	CASSYSPGNTGELFF
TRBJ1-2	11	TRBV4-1	CASSPGYGYTF
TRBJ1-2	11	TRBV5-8	CASSRTVGYTF
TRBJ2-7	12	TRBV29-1	CSVLDSTYEQYF
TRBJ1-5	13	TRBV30	CAWSRGANQPQHF
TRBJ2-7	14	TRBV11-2	CASTGGGADNEQYF
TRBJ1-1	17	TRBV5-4	CASSMGLVSPQGTEAFF
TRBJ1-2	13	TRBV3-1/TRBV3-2	CASSFREGDGYTF
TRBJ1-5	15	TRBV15	CATSSHPGLNQPQHF
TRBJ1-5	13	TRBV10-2	CASRLNSNQPQHF
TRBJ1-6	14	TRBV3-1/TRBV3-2	CASSLRLVSSPLHF
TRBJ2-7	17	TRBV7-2	CASSLALTGYLPYEQYF
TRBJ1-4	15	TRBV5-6	CASSYTGQGRPKLFF
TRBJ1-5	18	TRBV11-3	CASSFRPPGHNSNQPQHF
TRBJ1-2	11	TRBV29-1	CSGTDRSGYTF
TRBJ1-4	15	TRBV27	CASSAYRALREKLFF